This T cell receptor (beta chain) stems from a study of beta chain features in type 1 diabetes. Sorting of CD4+ naive, central memory, regulatory and stem cell-like memory cells was performed via CD45RO/CCR7/CD25/CD127/CD95/CD27. Trimming removed 0 bases at V and 7 bases at J, with 16 bases between. This CDR3 contains 16 residues. Germline V gene lookup returns CDR1 MGHRA and CDR2 YSYEKL. The isolated RNA, all of it, was reverse transcribed, so expressed TCRB transcripts were what got sequenced. Sequenced naive, central memory and regulatory T cell samples produced an average of roughly 3.5 million reads. Profiling relied on immunoSEQ multiplex PCR, and the TCRdb table lists in-frame clones only, not all of them. This table has 430,000 or so clones, approximately 10% appearing once.

The genes are TRBV4-1 and TRBJ2-1; D is possibly TRBD1 or TRBD2 (5 bases each). Sequencing used naive CD4+ T cells from blood. The sequence was collected from a woman aged 18-29 years in good health. The CDR3 spells CASSQEDRVRGNEQFF. CDR3 bases: TGCGCCAGCAGCCAAGAAGATAGGGTGAGGGGTAATGAGCAGTTCTTC.